Listed below are T cell receptor beta chains from one sample, sequenced in a study of beta chain features in type 1 diabetes. Clones were read by immunoSEQ multiplex PCR, and TCRdb kept only the in-frame ones, dropping some. The data show some 99,000 clones, with 40% seen just once and approximately 0.065% held by the top ten. Sequenced sample: stem cell memory CD4+ T cells from blood. Source of these receptors: a woman younger than 30 in good health. The CDR3 runs from the conserved cysteine through the conserved F or W. Each record gives: clone size, J gene, D gene, V gene, CDR3 protein, CDR3 DNA. A D gene is named only where the DNA matches it firmly. Clone size appears in some rows only: once, few, many, or a class for an expanded clone.

size: few; J: TRBJ2-1; D: NA; V: TRBV7-8; CDR3: CASSIRRQTIYNEQFF; DNA: TGTGCCAGCAGCATCCGGCGCCAGACTATCTACAATGAGCAGTTCTTC
size: NA; J: TRBJ2-7; D: NA; V: TRBV6-5; CDR3: CASKGGGTYEQYF; DNA: TGTGCCAGCAAGGGCGGAGGAACCTACGAGCAGTACTTC
size: NA; J: TRBJ2-7; D: TRBD2; V: TRBV6-6; CDR3: CASSSGSDYEQYF; DNA: TGTGCCAGCAGTAGCGGGAGTGATTACGAGCAGTACTTC
size: NA; J: TRBJ2-2; D: TRBD1; V: TRBV27; CDR3: CASSTPDRANTGELFF; DNA: TGTGCCAGCAGTACACCGGACAGGGCGAACACCGGGGAGCTGTTTTTT
size: NA; J: TRBJ2-3; D: NA; V: TRBV5-1; CDR3: CASSSPRGSDTQYF; DNA: TGCGCCAGCAGCTCCCCCCGAGGGAGTGACACGCAGTATTTT
size: NA; J: TRBJ2-7; D: NA; V: TRBV11-2; CDR3: CASSLVSPGAYEQYF; DNA: TGTGCCAGCAGCTTAGTTAGTCCAGGGGCCTACGAGCAGTACTTC
size: NA; J: TRBJ2-7; D: NA; V: TRBV28; CDR3: CASSLAGTYEQYF; DNA: TGTGCCAGCAGTTTGGCAGGGACCTACGAGCAGTACTTC
size: NA; J: TRBJ2-7; D: TRBD2; V: TRBV18; CDR3: CASSPPGLAAYEQYF; DNA: TGTGCCAGCTCACCACCGGGACTAGCGGCCTACGAGCAGTACTTC
size: NA; J: TRBJ1-1; D: TRBD1; V: TRBV28; CDR3: CASSFRGPRMNTEAFF; DNA: TGTGCCAGCAGTTTCAGGGGGCCCCGAATGAACACTGAAGCTTTCTTT
size: few; J: TRBJ2-5; D: TRBD1; V: TRBV18; CDR3: CASSQNTGGAWKTQYF; DNA: TGTGCCAGCTCACAAAATACAGGGGGCGCTTGGAAGACCCAGTACTTC
size: few; J: TRBJ2-3; D: NA; V: TRBV28; CDR3: CASSPFPTSTDTQYF; DNA: TGTGCCAGCAGCCCGTTCCCTACCAGCACAGATACGCAGTATTTT
size: few; J: TRBJ2-3; D: TRBD2; V: TRBV9; CDR3: CASSSGTSGSTDTQYF; DNA: TGTGCCAGCAGCTCAGGGACTAGCGGGAGCACAGATACGCAGTATTTT
size: NA; J: TRBJ1-4; D: NA; V: TRBV4-1; CDR3: CASSPLGATNEKLFF; DNA: TGCGCCAGCAGCCCCCTAGGAGCAACTAATGAAAAACTGTTTTTT
size: few; J: TRBJ2-7; D: NA; V: TRBV9; CDR3: CASSVTPRGPGDEQYF; DNA: TGTGCCAGCAGCGTAACCCCCCGCGGGCCTGGGGACGAGCAGTACTTC
size: NA; J: TRBJ1-4; D: NA; V: TRBV11-2; CDR3: CASSLGEAGKRGEKLFF; DNA: TGTGCCAGCAGCTTAGGAGAGGCGGGAAAGAGGGGAGAAAAACTGTTTTTT
size: few; J: TRBJ2-2; D: TRBD1; V: TRBV9; CDR3: CASGNRGANTGELFF; DNA: TGTGCCAGCGGAAACAGGGGTGCGAACACCGGGGAGCTGTTTTTT
size: NA; J: TRBJ2-1; D: NA; V: TRBV14; CDR3: CASSLSSTGQFF; DNA: TGTGCCAGCAGTCTCTCGTCGACTGGGCAGTTCTTC
size: few; J: TRBJ2-7; D: NA; V: TRBV28; CDR3: CASRDYLAYEQYF; DNA: TGTGCCAGCAGGGACTACCTTGCCTACGAGCAGTACTTC
size: NA; J: TRBJ2-3; D: TRBD1; V: TRBV4-1; CDR3: CASSHGPGGRADTQYF; DNA: TGCGCCAGCAGCCATGGGCCAGGGGGCCGTGCAGATACGCAGTATTTT
size: NA; J: TRBJ1-1; D: NA; V: TRBV29-1; CDR3: CSAAPGSNTEAFF; DNA: TGCAGCGCCGCCCCGGGGTCGAACACTGAAGCTTTCTTT
size: NA; J: TRBJ2-1; D: NA; V: TRBV2; CDR3: CASRHRYNEQFF; DNA: TGTGCCAGCAGACACAGATACAATGAGCAGTTCTTC
size: few; J: TRBJ2-1; D: NA; V: TRBV19; CDR3: CASSIGQVSYNEQFF; DNA: TGTGCCAGTAGTATAGGGCAGGTATCCTACAATGAGCAGTTCTTC
size: NA; J: TRBJ2-4; D: NA; V: TRBV15; CDR3: CATSRDRLAKNIQYF; DNA: TGTGCCACCAGCAGAGACCGTTTAGCCAAAAACATTCAGTACTTC
size: NA; J: TRBJ2-7; D: TRBD1; V: TRBV7-6; CDR3: CASSPYRGASEQYF; DNA: TGTGCCAGCAGCCCATACAGGGGGGCGAGTGAGCAGTACTTC
size: NA; J: TRBJ1-2; D: TRBD1; V: TRBV28; CDR3: CASRLQGPYGYTF; DNA: TGTGCCAGCAGATTACAGGGGCCCTATGGCTACACCTTC
size: few; J: TRBJ2-7; D: TRBD2; V: TRBV4-2; CDR3: CASSHPGGPYEQYF; DNA: TGTGCCAGCAGCCATCCGGGAGGGCCTTACGAGCAGTACTTC
size: NA; J: TRBJ2-7; D: TRBD2; V: TRBV19; CDR3: CASSSGGVSYEQYF; DNA: TGTGCCAGTAGTAGCGGGGGAGTCTCCTACGAGCAGTACTTC
size: few; J: TRBJ1-4; D: TRBD1; V: TRBV5-4; CDR3: CASSRGQGEEKLFF; DNA: TGTGCCAGCAGCCGGGGACAGGGAGAGGAAAAACTGTTTTTT
size: once; J: TRBJ1-5; D: NA; V: TRBV30; CDR3: CAWSRYNQPQHF; DNA: TGTGCCTGGAGCCGGTATAATCAGCCCCAGCATTTT
size: few; J: TRBJ1-1; D: NA; V: TRBV28; CDR3: CASRPRRTEAFF; DNA: TGTGCCAGCCGACCAAGGCGGACTGAAGCTTTCTTT
size: once; J: TRBJ2-3; D: TRBD2; V: TRBV2; CDR3: CATVGLAVDTQYF; DNA: TGTGCCACGGTCGGACTAGCAGTCGATACGCAGTATTTT
size: NA; J: TRBJ1-4; D: TRBD1; V: TRBV5-1; CDR3: CASRTGQANEKLFF; DNA: TGCGCCAGCAGAACAGGACAGGCTAATGAAAAACTGTTTTTT
size: few; J: TRBJ2-7; D: NA; V: TRBV28; CDR3: CASNSFGRSYEQYF; DNA: TGTGCCAGCAATTCATTCGGGAGATCCTACGAGCAGTACTTC
size: NA; J: TRBJ2-3; D: TRBD1; V: TRBV30; CDR3: CAWTPGQGASDTQYF; DNA: TGTGCCTGGACACCGGGACAGGGGGCGTCAGATACGCAGTATTTT
size: NA; J: TRBJ2-7; D: TRBD1; V: TRBV10-3; CDR3: CAISESGGTGGKNEQYF; DNA: TGTGCCATCAGTGAGTCCGGAGGGACAGGGGGCAAGAACGAGCAGTACTTC
size: few; J: TRBJ2-3; D: NA; V: TRBV4-2; CDR3: CASSQVGGAGDTQYF; DNA: TGTGCCAGCAGCCAAGTGGGCGGGGCGGGAGATACGCAGTATTTT
size: NA; J: TRBJ1-2; D: NA; V: TRBV7-2; CDR3: CASSPGVAGTYGYTF; DNA: TGTGCCAGCAGCCCGGGAGTGGCAGGGACCTATGGCTACACCTTC
size: NA; J: TRBJ2-1; D: TRBD2; V: TRBV5-1; CDR3: CASSLTSGRLNEQFF; DNA: TGCGCCAGCAGCTTGACTAGCGGGAGACTCAATGAGCAGTTCTTC
size: NA; J: TRBJ1-5; D: NA; V: TRBV7-2; CDR3: CASSFVREGQPQHF; DNA: TGTGCCAGCAGCTTCGTCAGGGAGGGTCAGCCCCAGCATTTT
size: NA; J: TRBJ2-7; D: TRBD2; V: TRBV5-6; CDR3: CASSTWTSAHEQYF; DNA: TGTGCCAGCAGCACCTGGACTAGCGCCCACGAGCAGTACTTC
size: few; J: TRBJ2-3; D: NA; V: TRBV7-8; CDR3: CASSSRSPTDTQYF; DNA: TGTGCCAGCAGCTCCCGTAGCCCCACAGATACGCAGTATTTT
size: NA; J: TRBJ1-2; D: TRBD1; V: TRBV27; CDR3: CASSLNRGLYGYTF; DNA: TGTGCCAGCAGTTTAAACAGGGGCTTGTATGGCTACACCTTC